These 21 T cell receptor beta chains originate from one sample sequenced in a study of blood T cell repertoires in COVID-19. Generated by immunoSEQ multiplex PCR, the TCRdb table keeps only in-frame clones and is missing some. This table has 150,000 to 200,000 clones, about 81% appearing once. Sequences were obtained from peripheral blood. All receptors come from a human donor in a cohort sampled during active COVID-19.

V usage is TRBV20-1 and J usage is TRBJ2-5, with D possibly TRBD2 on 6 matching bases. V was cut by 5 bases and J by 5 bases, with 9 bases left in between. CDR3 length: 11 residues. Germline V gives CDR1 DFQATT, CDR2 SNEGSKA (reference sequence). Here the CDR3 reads CSADREETQYF. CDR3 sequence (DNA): TGCAGTGCTGACCGGGAGGAGACCCAGTACTTC.

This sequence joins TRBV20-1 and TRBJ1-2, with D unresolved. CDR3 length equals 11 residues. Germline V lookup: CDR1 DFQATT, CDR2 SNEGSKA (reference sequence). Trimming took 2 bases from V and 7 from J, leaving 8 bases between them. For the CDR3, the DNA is TGCAGTGCTAGACGGAGTGGTGGCTACACCTTC. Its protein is CSARRSGGYTF.

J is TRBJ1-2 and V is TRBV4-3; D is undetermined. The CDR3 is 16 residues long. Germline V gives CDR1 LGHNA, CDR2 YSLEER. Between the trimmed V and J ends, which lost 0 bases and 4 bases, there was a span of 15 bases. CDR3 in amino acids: CASSQEIERQFYGYTF. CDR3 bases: TGCGCCAGCAGCCAAGAAATTGAGAGGCAGTTCTATGGCTACACCTTC.

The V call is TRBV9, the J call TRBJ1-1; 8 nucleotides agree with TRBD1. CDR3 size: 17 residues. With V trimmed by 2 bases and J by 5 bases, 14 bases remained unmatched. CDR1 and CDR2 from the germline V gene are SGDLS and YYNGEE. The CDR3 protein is CASSVHRDRRSNTEAFF. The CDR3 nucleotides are TGTGCCAGCAGCGTTCACCGGGACAGGAGATCGAATACTGAAGCTTTCTTT.

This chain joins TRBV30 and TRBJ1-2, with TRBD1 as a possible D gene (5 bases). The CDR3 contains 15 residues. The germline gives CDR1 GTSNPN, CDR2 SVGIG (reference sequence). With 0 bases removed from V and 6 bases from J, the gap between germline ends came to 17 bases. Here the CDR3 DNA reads TGTGCCTGGAGTGTAGTGTATTGGGGGGATCATGGCTACACCTTC. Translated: CAWSVVYWGDHGYTF.

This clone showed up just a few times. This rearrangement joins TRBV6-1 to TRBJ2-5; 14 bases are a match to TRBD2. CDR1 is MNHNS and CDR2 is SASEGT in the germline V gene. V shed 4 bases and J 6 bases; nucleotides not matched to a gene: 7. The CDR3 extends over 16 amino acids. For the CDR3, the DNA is TGTGCCAGCAGTGTCCTGGGACTAGCGGGAGTCCAGACCCAGTACTTC. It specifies CASSVLGLAGVQTQYF.

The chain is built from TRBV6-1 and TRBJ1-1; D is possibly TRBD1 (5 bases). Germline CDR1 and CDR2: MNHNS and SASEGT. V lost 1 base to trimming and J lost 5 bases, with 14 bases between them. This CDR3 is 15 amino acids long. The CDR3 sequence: CASSEVGAYPTEAFF. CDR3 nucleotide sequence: TGTGCCAGCAGTGAAGTTGGGGCGTATCCGACTGAAGCTTTCTTT.

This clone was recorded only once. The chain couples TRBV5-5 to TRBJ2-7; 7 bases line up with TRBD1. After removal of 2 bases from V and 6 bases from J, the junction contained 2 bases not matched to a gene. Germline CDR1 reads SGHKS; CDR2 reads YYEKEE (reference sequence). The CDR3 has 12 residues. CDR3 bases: TGTGCCAGCAGCTTACAGGGGCTCGAGCAGTACTTC. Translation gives CASSLQGLEQYF.

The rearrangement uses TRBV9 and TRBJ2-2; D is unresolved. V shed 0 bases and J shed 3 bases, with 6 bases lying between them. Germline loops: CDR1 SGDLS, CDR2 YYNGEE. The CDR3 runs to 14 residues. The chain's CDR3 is CASSVEEYTGELFF. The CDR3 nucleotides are TGTGCCAGCAGCGTAGAGGAGTACACCGGGGAGCTGTTTTTT.

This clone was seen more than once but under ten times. The CDR3 nucleotides are TGTGCCACCAGCAGACCGGCCAGACTAGCGGGAGGAGGCTCCTACAATGAGCAGTTCTTC. Protein sequence: CATSRPARLAGGGSYNEQFF. J is TRBJ2-1 and V is TRBV15; 13 nucleotides agree with TRBD2. Germline CDR1 is LNHNV and CDR2 is YYDKDF (reference sequence). The V and J ends lost 2 bases and 0 bases, in that order; junction bases with no gene match: 10. The CDR3 contains 20 residues. The variable domain in full, completed from reference TRBV15 and TRBJ2-1, reads DAMVIQNPRYQVTQFGKPVTLSCSQTLNHNVMYWYQQKSSQAPKLLFHYYDKDFNNEADTPDNFQSRRPNTSFCFLDIRSPGLGDTAMYLCATSRPARLAGGGSYNEQFFGPGTRLTVL.

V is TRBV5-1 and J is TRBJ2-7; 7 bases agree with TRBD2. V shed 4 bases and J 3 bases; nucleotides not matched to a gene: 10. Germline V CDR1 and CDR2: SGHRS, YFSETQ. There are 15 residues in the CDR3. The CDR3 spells CASSPTSVPLYEQYF. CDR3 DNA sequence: TGCGCCAGCAGCCCCACTAGCGTCCCACTCTACGAGCAGTACTTC.

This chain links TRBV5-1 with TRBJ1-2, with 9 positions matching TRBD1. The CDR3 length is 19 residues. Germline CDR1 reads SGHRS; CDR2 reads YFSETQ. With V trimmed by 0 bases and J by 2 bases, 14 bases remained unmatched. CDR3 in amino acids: CASSLGPPGTGLVNYGYTF. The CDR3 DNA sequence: TGCGCCAGCAGCTTGGGCCCACCCGGGACAGGGCTTGTCAACTATGGCTACACCTTC.

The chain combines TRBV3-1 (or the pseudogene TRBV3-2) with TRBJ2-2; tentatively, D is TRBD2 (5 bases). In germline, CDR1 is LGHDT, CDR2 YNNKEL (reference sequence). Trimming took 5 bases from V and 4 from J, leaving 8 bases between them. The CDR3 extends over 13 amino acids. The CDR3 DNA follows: TGTGCCAGCAGCTACACTAGCACCGGGGAGCTGTTTTTT. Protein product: CASSYTSTGELFF.

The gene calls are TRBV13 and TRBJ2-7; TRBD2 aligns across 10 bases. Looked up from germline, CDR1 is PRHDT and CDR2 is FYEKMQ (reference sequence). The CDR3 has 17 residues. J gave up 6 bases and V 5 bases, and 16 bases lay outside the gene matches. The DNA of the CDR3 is TGTGCCAGCAGCCCATTCGGGCCTAGCGGGGGAGAGGGCGAGCAGTACTTC. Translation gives CASSPFGPSGGEGEQYF. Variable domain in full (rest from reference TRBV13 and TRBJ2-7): AAGVIQSPRHLIKEKRETATLKCYPIPRHDTVYWYQQGPGQDPQFLISFYEKMQSDKGSIPDRFSAQQFSDYHSELNMSSLELGDSALYFCASSPFGPSGGEGEQYFGPGTRLTVT.

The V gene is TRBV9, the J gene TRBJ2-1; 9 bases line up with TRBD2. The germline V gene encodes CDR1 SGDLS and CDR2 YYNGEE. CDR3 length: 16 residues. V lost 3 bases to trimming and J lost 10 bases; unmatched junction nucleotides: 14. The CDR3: CASSGGAGGLGGEQFF. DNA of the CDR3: TGTGCCAGCAGCGGAGGAGCGGGAGGCCTCGGCGGGGAGCAGTTCTTC.

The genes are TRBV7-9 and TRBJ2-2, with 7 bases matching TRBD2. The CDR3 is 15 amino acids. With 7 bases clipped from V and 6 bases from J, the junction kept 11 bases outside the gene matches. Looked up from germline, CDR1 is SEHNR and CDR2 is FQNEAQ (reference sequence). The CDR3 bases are TGTGCCAGCACCAACACCGGGGGGAGGCCCGGGGAGCTGTTTTTT. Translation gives CASTNTGGRPGELFF. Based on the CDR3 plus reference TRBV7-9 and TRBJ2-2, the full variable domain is DTGVSQNPRHKITKRGQNVTFRCDPISEHNRLYWYRQTLGQGPEFLTYFQNEAQLEKSRLLSDRFSAERPKGSFSTLEIQRTEQGDSAMYLCASTNTGGRPGELFFGEGSRLTVL.

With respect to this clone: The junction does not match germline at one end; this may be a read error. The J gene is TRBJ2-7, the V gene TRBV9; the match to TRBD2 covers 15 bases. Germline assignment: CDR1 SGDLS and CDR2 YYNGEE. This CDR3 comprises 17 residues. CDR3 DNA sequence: TGTGCCAGCAGCGTAGGGGGACTAGCGGGAGGCTCCCACGAGCAGTACTTC. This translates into CASSVGGLAGGSHEQYF.

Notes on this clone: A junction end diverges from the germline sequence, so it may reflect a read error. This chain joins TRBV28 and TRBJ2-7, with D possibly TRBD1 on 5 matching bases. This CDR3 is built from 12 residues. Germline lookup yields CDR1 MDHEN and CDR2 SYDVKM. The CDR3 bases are TGCGTTGTTGGGCAGGGCCTCTACGAGCAGTACTTC. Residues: CVVGQGLYEQYF.

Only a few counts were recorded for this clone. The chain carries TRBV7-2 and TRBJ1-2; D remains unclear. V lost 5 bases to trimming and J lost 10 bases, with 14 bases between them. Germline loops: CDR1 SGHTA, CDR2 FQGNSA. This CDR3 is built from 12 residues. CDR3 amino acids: CASSERSTDYTF. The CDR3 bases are TGTGCCAGCAGCGAACGAAGTACAGACTACACCTTC.

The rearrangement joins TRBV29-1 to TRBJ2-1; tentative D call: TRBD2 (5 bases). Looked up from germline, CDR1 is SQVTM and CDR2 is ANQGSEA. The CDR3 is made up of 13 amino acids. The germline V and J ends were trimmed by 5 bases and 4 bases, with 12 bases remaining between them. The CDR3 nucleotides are TGCAGCGTTCGGCTAGCCTCGTACAATGAGCAGTTCTTC. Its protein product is CSVRLASYNEQFF.

Here the CDR3 reads CASIWRPEAFF. CDR3 DNA: TGTGCCAGCATTTGGAGGCCTGAAGCTTTCTTT. The V call is TRBV2, the J call TRBJ1-1; D not certain. Trimming shortened V by 7 bases and J by 6 bases, and 9 bases separated the two germline ends. Per germline, CDR1 SNHLY and CDR2 FYNNEI. This CDR3 has 11 amino acids.